This T cell receptor beta chain originates from a study of blood T cell repertoires in COVID-19. Study in general: The samples span acute and convalescent COVID-19 from the United States, Italy and Spain. Sample material is recorded as cDNA or gDNA derived from T cells, B-cell-depleted T cells, or PBMCs.

The trim removed 3 bases at V and 2 bases at J, leaving 6 bases unmatched. The CDR3 consists of 15 residues. Germline V gene sequence: CDR1 LNHDA, CDR2 SQIVND (reference sequence). Profiling relied on immunoSEQ multiplex PCR, and the TCRdb table lists in-frame clones only, not all of them. Of 90,000 to 110,000 clones listed, 90% were seen once; the top ten hold about 1%. Sequencing input: peripheral blood. This rearrangement joins TRBV19 to TRBJ2-7; TRBD1 agrees at 8 bases. This receptor was identified in a human donor in a cohort sampled during active COVID-19. This chain's CDR3 is CASSMRQGYTYEQYF. For the CDR3, the DNA is TGTGCCAGTAGTATGAGACAGGGGTACACCTACGAGCAGTACTTC.